This T cell receptor (beta chain) was documented in a study of shared clonotypes between healthy human individuals. Note on this clone: Its antigen is still unknown.

Repertoires were generated with immunoSEQ multiplex PCR, while TCRdb's copy carries only in-frame clones and drops some. In the table there are millions of clones, around nine tenths of which are singletons. The V gene's germline CDR1 is SGHTA and CDR2 FQGNSA. Between the trimmed V and J ends, which lost 5 bases and 2 bases, there was a span of 12 bases. The CDR3 contains 14 residues. The study's findings and limits: Researchers found naive subsets generally carried larger estimated richness than memory subsets. Shared across several donors were approximately 5% of the naive CD4 clonotypes. Generation of non-shared clonotypes was less probable than generation of clonotypes shared by all four donors.

Donation came from healthy HIV-negative adults that had no recent acute infections or vaccinations. The sample taken for sequencing was naive CD4+ T cells sorted from blood. Subset of the sample: CD45RA+ positively selected. This sequence was found in a man in his late teens or twenties in good health. J is TRBJ2-5 and V is TRBV7-2; tentative D call: TRBD2 (6 bases). In DNA, the CDR3 is TGTGCCAGCAGCCTTAGCGGATATCAAGAGACCCAGTACTTC. This gives the protein CASSLSGYQETQYF.